This entry lists 28 T cell receptor beta chains sequenced from one sample in a study of post-analysis software for immune sequencing data. Overall study findings and caveats: TRBV segments more frequent in patients than in controls numbered five and included TRBV5-6, TRBV5-1 and TRBV20-1.

These TCRs are of unknown antigen specificity. cDNA libraries for TCR beta contained unique molecular identifiers. TCRdb called the PCR reads again in MiXCR, with one record for every CDR3 protein. The sample consists of roughly 800,000 distinct CDR3 sequences, about 57% of them appearing once. Source material: blood. These receptor sequences come from a girl aged 5 to 17 with multiple sclerosis.

This chain links TRBV4-1 with TRBJ2-7, with TRBD1 as a possible D gene (5 bases). CDR3 length: 14 residues. From germline, CDR1 is MGHRA and CDR2 YSYEKL. V lost 1 base to trimming and J lost 5 bases, with 12 bases between them. CDR3 coding DNA: TGCGCCAGCAGCCAAGGGGGCATAGTGGACGAGCAGTACTTC. As protein: CASSQGGIVDEQYF.

This clonotype was seen a few times. V is TRBV5-5 and J is TRBJ2-4; 7 bases fit TRBD1. The trim removed 4 bases at V and 6 bases at J, leaving 7 bases unmatched. CDR1 and CDR2 (germline): SGHKS, YYEKEE (reference sequence). This CDR3 region has 14 residues. DNA of the CDR3: TGTGCCAGCAGCGCGACAGGGTGGAGAAACATTCAGTACTTC. It specifies CASSATGWRNIQYF. Looking up the rest from reference TRBV5-5 and TRBJ2-4 gives the full variable domain: DAGVTQSPTHLIKTRGQQVTLRCSPISGHKSVSWYQQVLGQGPQFIFQYYEKEERGRGNFPDRFSARQFPNYSSELNVNALLLGDSALYLCASSATGWRNIQYFGAGTRLSVL.

The rearrangement links TRBV10-2 to TRBJ1-1; TRBD1 might be the D (6 bases). This CDR3 is built from 13 residues. Per germline, CDR1 WSHSY and CDR2 SAAADI. V was pared by 4 bases and J by 11 bases, with 17 bases between. The CDR3 nucleotides read TGCGCCAGCAGTGGCAGCCCAGGGGAGGAGGCTTTCTTT. It is translated as CASSGSPGEEAFF.

V is TRBV5-1 and J is TRBJ2-7, with D perhaps TRBD2 (6 bases). Germline CDR1 SGHRS, CDR2 YFSETQ. This CDR3 has 15 amino acids. Trimming pared 3 bases from V and 3 bases from J, leaving 16 bases between. The CDR3 sequence: CASSSMGEVFYEQYF. The CDR3 DNA sequence: TGCGCCAGCAGCTCGATGGGGGAGGTTTTCTACGAGCAGTACTTC.

This clonotype was found a few times. The V call is TRBV6-2 or TRBV6-3, the J call TRBJ1-2; D not resolved. The germline gives CDR1 MNHEY, CDR2 SVGEGT. This CDR3 comprises 12 residues. Trimming took 6 bases from V and 7 from J, leaving 12 bases between them. In nucleotides, the CDR3 is TGTGCCAGCAGCCCGCAGCCCTGTGGCTACACCTTC. It yields the protein CASSPQPCGYTF.

The V and J genes are TRBV6-1 and TRBJ1-2; no reliable D call. Trimming took 3 bases from V and 5 from J, leaving 10 bases between them. The V gene's germline CDR1 is MNHNS and CDR2 SASEGT. CDR3 length equals 13 residues. CDR3 DNA sequence: TGTGCCAGCAGTGACCCCGGACTATATGGCTACACCTTC. It is translated as CASSDPGLYGYTF.

This clonotype was observed a single time. The J gene is TRBJ2-6, the V gene TRBV25-1; TRBD1 matches at 8 bases. V lost 8 bases, J lost 4 bases, and 10 bases stayed unmatched. This CDR3 comprises 16 residues. Germline V gene lookup returns CDR1 MGHDK and CDR2 SYGVNS. CDR3 in amino acids: CASQQLRGRGANVLTF. CDR3 coding DNA: TGTGCCAGCCAACAGCTCAGGGGGCGAGGGGCCAACGTCCTGACTTTC.

The table lists this clonotype with a few counts. This chain connects TRBV12-3 or TRBV12-4 to TRBJ1-1, with D perhaps TRBD1 (6 bases). The CDR3 is 14 amino acids. V lost 5 bases to trimming and J lost 2 bases, with 12 bases between them. CDR3 protein: CASSRDTYNTEAFF. The CDR3, as DNA: TGTGCCAGCAGTCGGGACACTTATAACACTGAAGCTTTCTTT.

Comments on this clonotype: Its ends do not fully match the called genes, so a read error is possible. V is TRBV5-1 and J is TRBJ2-6, with TRBD1 as a possible D gene (5 bases). CDR1 is SGHRS and CDR2 is YFSETQ in the germline V gene. This CDR3 is built from 15 residues. CDR3 nucleotides: TGCGCCAGCAGCTTGGAGTTCTCTGGGGCCAACGTCCGGACTTTC. Its translation: CASSLEFSGANVRTF. The whole variable domain, filled in from reference TRBV5-1 and TRBJ2-6, reads KAGVTQTPRYLIKTRGQQVTLSCSPISGHRSVSWYQQTPGQGLQFLFEYFSETQRNKGNFPGRFSGRQFSNSRSEMNVSTLELGDSALYLCASSLEFSGANVRTFGAGSRLTVL.

This clonotype appeared a few times. V usage is TRBV2 and J usage is TRBJ2-7; weak D call: TRBD1 (6 bases). With 8 bases removed from V and 8 bases from J, the gap between germline ends came to 16 bases. This CDR3 is built from 12 residues. In germline, CDR1 is SNHLY, CDR2 FYNNEI. In DNA, the CDR3 is TGTGCCAGCGGGGACACCCCGGTTCAGCAGTACTTC. Protein product: CASGDTPVQQYF.

The V and J genes are TRBV7-9 and TRBJ2-1; a possible D gene is TRBD1 (6 bases). Trimming removed 4 bases from V and 8 bases from J, with 15 bases in between. Germline V CDR1 and CDR2: SEHNR, FQNEAQ (reference sequence). This CDR3 comprises 14 residues. The CDR3 here is CASSWGQAAHEQFF. The CDR3 DNA reads as TGTGCCAGCAGCTGGGGGCAGGCGGCCCATGAGCAGTTCTTC.

The genes are TRBV7-9 and TRBJ2-5; 7 bases match TRBD2. The CDR3 is 14 residues long. CDR1 and CDR2 from the germline V gene are SEHNR and FQNEAQ (reference sequence). J gave up 1 base and V 4 bases, and 3 bases lay outside the gene matches. The CDR3, as DNA: TGTGCCAGCAGCTCCCGGGGGGTCCAAGAGACCCAGTACTTC. Its protein product is CASSSRGVQETQYF.

The chain couples TRBV7-3 to TRBJ2-3, with 14 bases fitting TRBD2. In germline, CDR1 is SGHTA, CDR2 FQGTGA. The V segment lost 5 bases and the J segment 1 base; nucleotides outside the gene matches: 5. This CDR3 contains 17 residues. DNA of the CDR3: TGTGCCAGCAGCATGGGACTAGCGGGGGTCGGCACAGATACGCAGTATTTT. As protein: CASSMGLAGVGTDTQYF.

This chain connects TRBV5-1 to TRBJ2-1; 11 bases agree with TRBD2. The CDR3 runs 14 residues. Germline CDR1 SGHRS, CDR2 YFSETQ. After removal of 4 bases from V and 5 bases from J, the junction contained 2 bases not matched to a gene. CDR3 in DNA: TGCGCCAGCAGCGAGGGACTAGCGGACAATGAGCAGTTCTTC. Protein product: CASSEGLADNEQFF.

The rearrangement uses TRBV18 and TRBJ2-4; 7 bases are a match to TRBD2. The tail of the sequence fits TRBJ2-7 better, so the J call may be wrong. From germline, CDR1 is KGHSH and CDR2 LQKENI. The CDR3 runs 14 residues. CDR3 DNA sequence: TGTGCCAGCTCACCAGTGGGGGACTACTACGAGCAGTACTTC. Its protein product is CASSPVGDYYEQYF.

The rearrangement joins TRBV5-8 to TRBJ2-4, with a weak D call TRBD1 (5 bases). The DNA end lines up better with TRBJ2-7; the J call may be wrong. The germline CDR1 and CDR2 sequences are SGHTS and YDEGEE. This CDR3 has 14 residues. CDR3 in amino acids: CASSFTGVTYEQYF. CDR3 bases: TGTGCCAGCAGCTTCACAGGTGTTACCTACGAGCAGTACTTC.

The V call is TRBV12-3 or TRBV12-4, the J call TRBJ2-1, with D uncertain. Trimming cost V 6 bases and J 4 bases, with 10 bases left between them. The CDR3 loop spans 13 amino acids. The DNA for the CDR3 is TGTGCCAGCAGCATAGGCCAATACAATGAGCAGTTCTTC. Encoded protein: CASSIGQYNEQFF.

This clonotype came up a few times. The chain couples TRBV15 to TRBJ2-7; 7 positions agree with TRBD2. Germline CDR1 LNHNV, CDR2 YYDKDF (reference sequence). The V segment lost 1 base and the J segment 5 bases; nucleotides outside the gene matches: 5. The CDR3 totals 14 residues. The CDR3 sequence is CATSRGEGMNEQYF. The CDR3 bases are TGTGCCACCAGCAGAGGGGAGGGGATGAACGAGCAGTACTTC.

The table lists this clonotype with a count of one. This chain joins TRBV20-1 and TRBJ2-7, with D perhaps being TRBD1 or TRBD2 (7 bases each). Germline values: CDR1 DFQATT, CDR2 SNEGSKA (reference sequence). The CDR3 totals 15 residues. V lost 1 base to trimming and J lost 0 bases, with 13 bases between them. CDR3 DNA sequence: TGCAGTGCTAGAGCAGGGGGGGAGCGCTCCTACGAGCAGTACTTC. Encoded protein: CSARAGGERSYEQYF.

A few counts support this clonotype. V is TRBV5-1 and J is TRBJ2-7, with D tentatively TRBD1 or TRBD2 (5 bases each). The germline gives CDR1 SGHRS, CDR2 YFSETQ. This CDR3 is 13 amino acids long. V lost 5 bases to trimming and J lost 6 bases, with 15 bases between them. CDR3 amino acids: CASSFPGTREQYF. The CDR3 region has the DNA TGCGCCAGCAGTTTCCCAGGGACCCGCGAGCAGTACTTC.

The J gene is TRBJ2-1, the V gene TRBV20-1, with TRBD2 matching over 10 bases. The germline CDR1 and CDR2 sequences are DFQATT and SNEGSKA (reference sequence). V lost 4 bases to trimming and J lost 8 bases; unmatched junction nucleotides: 23. The CDR3 is 19 amino acids. The CDR3 region has the DNA TGCAGTGCTACCCCCGGACTAGCGGAAGGGCCCTCTTCTGTCTATGAGCAGTTCTTC. As protein: CSATPGLAEGPSSVYEQFF.

This sequence joins TRBV15 and TRBJ2-1, with a weak D call TRBD1 (6 bases). Germline V lookup: CDR1 LNHNV, CDR2 YYDKDF (reference sequence). This CDR3 comprises 14 residues. V was shortened by 6 bases and J by 7 bases, with 16 bases between the two germline ends. In nucleotides, the CDR3 is TGTGCCACCAGTCCGTCAGGGGTTAAGAATGAGCAGTTCTTC. Its protein product is CATSPSGVKNEQFF.

The V gene is TRBV7-9, the J gene TRBJ1-2; maybe TRBD1 (5 bases). Germline V gene data show CDR1 as SEHNR and CDR2 as FQNEAQ (reference sequence). The V gene lost 2 bases and the J gene lost 0 bases, with 16 bases spanning the gap. The CDR3 totals 17 residues. The CDR3 sequence: CASSLIRGSGANYGYTF. The CDR3 bases are TGTGCCAGCAGCTTAATAAGGGGTTCGGGTGCTAACTATGGCTACACCTTC.

This clonotype was seen a handful of times. The chain couples TRBV24-1 to TRBJ1-2; no firm D call. V was shortened by 3 bases and J by 5 bases, with 6 bases between the two germline ends. The CDR3 spans 12 residues. Germline V gives CDR1 KGHDR, CDR2 SFDVKD. The CDR3 sequence: CATSDLPYGYTF. The CDR3 DNA reads as TGTGCCACCAGTGATCTCCCATATGGCTACACCTTC.

This clonotype was recorded only once. The chain joins TRBV9 to TRBJ2-7, with D hard to call. CDR1 and CDR2 (germline): SGDLS, YYNGEE. Trimming cost V 4 bases and J 4 bases, with 15 bases left between them. The CDR3 is 14 residues long. CDR3 nucleotide sequence: TGTGCCAGCAGCCCCTGGGCCTCAAAGTACGAGCAGTACTTC. Translated, it gives CASSPWASKYEQYF.

For this clonotype: An end of the junction does not agree with germline; a read error may underlie this. The J gene is TRBJ2-7, the V gene TRBV9, with 12 bases lining up with TRBD1. The end of the DNA fits TRBJ2-5 better, so the J call may be wrong. The germline gives CDR1 SGDLS, CDR2 YYNGEE. This CDR3 spans 16 amino acids. The CDR3 DNA reads TGTGCCGGCAGCGCAAGCGGGACAGGGGGCTCCGAGACCCAGTACTTC. The encoded protein is CAGSASGTGGSETQYF.

The rearrangement joins TRBV7-2 to TRBJ1-2, with a weak D call TRBD1 (5 bases). Germline CDR1 SGHTA, CDR2 FQGNSA. This CDR3 spans 12 amino acids. Trimming took off 3 bases at V and 4 bases at J, with 6 bases between the two ends. The CDR3 DNA reads as TGTGCCAGCAGCTTTCAGGGCTATGGCTACACCTTC. Protein: CASSFQGYGYTF.

This clonotype was detected only a few times. This chain links TRBV20-1 with TRBJ2-7; 8 nucleotides align to TRBD1. In germline, CDR1 is DFQATT, CDR2 SNEGSKA (reference sequence). CDR3 length: 16 residues. V was pared by 0 bases and J by 0 bases, with 7 bases of the junction left unmatched. CDR3 coding DNA: TGCAGTGCTAGAGATATGGGACAGGCGCTCTCCTACGAGCAGTACTTC. Translation: CSARDMGQALSYEQYF.